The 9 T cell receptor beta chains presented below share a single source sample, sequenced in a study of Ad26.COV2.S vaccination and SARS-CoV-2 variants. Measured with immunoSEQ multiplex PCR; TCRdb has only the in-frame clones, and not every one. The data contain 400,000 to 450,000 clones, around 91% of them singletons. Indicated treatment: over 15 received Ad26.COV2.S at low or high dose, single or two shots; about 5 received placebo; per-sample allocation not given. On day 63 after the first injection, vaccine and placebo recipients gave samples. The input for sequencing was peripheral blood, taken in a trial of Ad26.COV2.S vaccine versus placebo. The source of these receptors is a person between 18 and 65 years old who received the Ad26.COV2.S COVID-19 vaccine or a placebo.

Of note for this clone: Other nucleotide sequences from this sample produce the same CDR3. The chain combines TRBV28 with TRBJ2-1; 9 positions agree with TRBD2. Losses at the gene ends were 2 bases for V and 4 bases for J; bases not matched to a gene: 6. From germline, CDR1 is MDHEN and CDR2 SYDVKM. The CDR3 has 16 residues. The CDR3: CASSLGGAGGYNEQFF. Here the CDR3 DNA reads TGTGCCAGCAGTTTAGGTGGGGCGGGAGGGTACAATGAGCAGTTCTTC.

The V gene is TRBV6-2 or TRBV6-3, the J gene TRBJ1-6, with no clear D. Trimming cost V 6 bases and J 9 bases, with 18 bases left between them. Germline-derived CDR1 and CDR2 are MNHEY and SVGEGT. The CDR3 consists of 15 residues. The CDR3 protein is CASSRWPTRGSPLHF. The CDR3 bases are TGTGCCAGCAGCCGTTGGCCCACCCGGGGTTCACCCCTCCACTTT.

CDR3 sequence: CASSLEGSANSPLHF. In DNA form, the CDR3 reads TGCGCCAGCAGCTTGGAGGGATCCGCCAATTCACCCCTCCACTTT. The V call is TRBV5-1, the J call TRBJ1-6; D unresolved. Germline-derived CDR1 and CDR2 are SGHRS and YFSETQ. Trimming shortened V by 0 bases and J by 7 bases, and 11 bases separated the two germline ends. The CDR3 extends over 15 amino acids.

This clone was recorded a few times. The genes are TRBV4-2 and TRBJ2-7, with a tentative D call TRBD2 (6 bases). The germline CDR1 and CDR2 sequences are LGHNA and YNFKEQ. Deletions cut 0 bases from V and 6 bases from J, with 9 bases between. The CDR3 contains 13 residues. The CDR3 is CASSQDSGVEQYF. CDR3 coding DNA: TGTGCCAGCAGCCAAGACTCGGGAGTCGAGCAGTACTTC.

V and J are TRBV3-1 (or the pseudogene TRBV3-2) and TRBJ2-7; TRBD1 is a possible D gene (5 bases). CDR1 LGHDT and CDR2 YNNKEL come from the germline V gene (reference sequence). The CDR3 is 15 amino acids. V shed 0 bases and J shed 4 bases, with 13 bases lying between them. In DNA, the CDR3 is TGTGCCAGCAGCCAAGAGGGGCTACCACGGTACGAGCAGTACTTC. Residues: CASSQEGLPRYEQYF.

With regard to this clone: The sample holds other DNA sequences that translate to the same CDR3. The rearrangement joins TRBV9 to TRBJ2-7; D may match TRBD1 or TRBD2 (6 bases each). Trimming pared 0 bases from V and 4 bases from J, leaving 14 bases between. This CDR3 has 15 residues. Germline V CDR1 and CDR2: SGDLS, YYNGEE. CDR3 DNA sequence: TGTGCCAGCAGCGTAGGGGGGGCTTCTTCTTACGAGCAGTACTTC. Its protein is CASSVGGASSYEQYF.

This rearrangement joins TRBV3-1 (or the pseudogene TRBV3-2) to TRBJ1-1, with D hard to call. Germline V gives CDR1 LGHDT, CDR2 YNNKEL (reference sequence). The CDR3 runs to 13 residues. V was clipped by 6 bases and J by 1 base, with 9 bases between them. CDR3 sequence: CASSDGRNTEAFF. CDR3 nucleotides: TGTGCCAGCAGTGATGGACGGAACACTGAAGCTTTCTTT.

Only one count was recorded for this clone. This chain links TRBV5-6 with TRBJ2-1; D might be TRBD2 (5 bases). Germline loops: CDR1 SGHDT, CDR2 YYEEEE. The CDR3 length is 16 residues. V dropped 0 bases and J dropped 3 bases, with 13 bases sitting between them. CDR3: CASSLVASLNYNEQFF. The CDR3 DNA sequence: TGTGCCAGCAGCTTGGTTGCTAGCCTGAACTACAATGAGCAGTTCTTC.

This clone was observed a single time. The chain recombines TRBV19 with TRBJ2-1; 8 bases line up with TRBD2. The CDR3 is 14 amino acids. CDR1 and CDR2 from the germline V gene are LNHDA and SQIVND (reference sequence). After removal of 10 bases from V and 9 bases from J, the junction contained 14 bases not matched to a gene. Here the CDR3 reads CATEREPLLGEQFF. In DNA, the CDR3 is TGTGCCACGGAGCGGGAGCCCCTTTTGGGTGAGCAGTTCTTC.